The 13 T cell receptor beta chains reported below all come from one sample, sequenced in a study of vaccination and CD4 T cells after COVID-19. No antigen has been assigned to these receptors. Cultured CD4+ T cells had their DNA profiled by the Oncomine TCR Beta short-read assay. One entry per CDR3 protein results from TCRdb running MiXCR on the PCR reads. The sample records some 14,000 distinct CDR3 sequences, approximately 61% being singletons. Regarding treatment: roughly 11-day PBMC culture with coronavirus spike peptide pools or control peptides (ViraFEST assay). Source material: CD4+ T cells from blood, cultured in vitro. These receptors were obtained from a human donor who had recovered from COVID-19.

The chain's CDR3 is CASSEAGIIYGYTF. Written as DNA, the CDR3 is TGTGCCAGCAGTGAAGCAGGAATTATCTATGGCTACACCTTC. V gene TRBV6-1 combines with J gene TRBJ1-2; D remains ambiguous. CDR3 length equals 14 residues. Germline-derived CDR1 and CDR2 are MNHNS and SASEGT. With 0 bases removed from V and 4 bases from J, the gap between germline ends came to 9 bases.

A note on this clonotype: A read error may produce the germline difference seen at one junction end. The rearrangement uses TRBV7-9 and TRBJ1-4; tentative D call: TRBD1 (5 bases). CDR1 is SEHNR, CDR2 FQNEAQ, per germline (reference sequence). This CDR3 has 14 amino acids. DNA for the CDR3: TGTGCCAGGAGCTTTAGGGGAGGAGATGAAAAACTGTTTTTT. Translated: CARSFRGGDEKLFF.

The CDR3 region has the DNA TGTGCCAGCAGAATCCTCGGACAGGGAAGCTCCTATAATTCACCCCTCCACTTT. It codes for CASRILGQGSSYNSPLHF. This chain connects TRBV27 to TRBJ1-6; 8 bases agree with TRBD1. V trimming: 6 bases; J trimming: 0 bases; junction bases outside the gene matches: 10. This CDR3 spans 18 amino acids. Germline CDR1 and CDR2: MNHEY and SMNVEV (reference sequence).

A word on this clonotype: Relative to the germline gene, one junction end is altered; a read error may explain this. The chain recombines TRBV20-1 with TRBJ2-5; D unresolved. Germline V gives CDR1 DFQATT, CDR2 SNEGSKA (reference sequence). CDR3 length: 13 residues. The CDR3 spells CSARDDEGETQYF. CDR3 coding DNA: TGTAGTGCTAGGGATGACGAAGGAGAGACCCAGTACTTC.

This clonotype was detected only a few times. V and J are TRBV24-1 and TRBJ1-6; 7 nucleotides align to TRBD1. CDR3 length: 18 amino acids. With V trimmed by 0 bases and J by 4 bases, 8 bases remained unmatched. In germline, CDR1 is KGHDR, CDR2 SFDVKD. CDR3 loop: CATSDLQGGRAYNSPLHF. CDR3 bases: TGTGCCACCAGTGATTTGCAGGGGGGGCGGGCGTATAATTCACCCCTCCACTTT.

The V gene is TRBV27, the J gene TRBJ2-7, with TRBD2 identical over 7 bases. The CDR3 is 16 residues long. V was clipped by 2 bases and J by 2 bases; unmatched bases: 9. Germline CDR1 and CDR2: MNHEY and SMNVEV (reference sequence). The CDR3 DNA reads TGTGCCAGCAGTTTAAGTCCCGGGACTACTACCTACGAGCAGTACTTC. Translated, it gives CASSLSPGTTTYEQYF.

The rearrangement uses TRBV19 and TRBJ2-2; 7 nucleotides line up with TRBD2. V trimming: 8 bases; J trimming: 2 bases; junction bases outside the gene matches: 11. The CDR3 has 16 amino acids. Per germline, CDR1 LNHDA and CDR2 SQIVND (reference sequence). CDR3 amino acids: CASWSPGLPNTGELFF. The CDR3 DNA follows: TGTGCCAGTTGGAGTCCGGGACTACCTAACACCGGGGAGCTGTTTTTT. Looking up the rest from reference TRBV19 and TRBJ2-2 gives the full variable domain: DGGITQSPKYLFRKEGQNVTLSCEQNLNHDAMYWYRQDPGQGLRLIYYSQIVNDFQKGDIAEGYSVSREKKESFPLTVTSAQKNPTAFYLCASWSPGLPNTGELFFGEGSRLTVL.

This clonotype has just a few counts. The chain links TRBV20-1 to TRBJ2-7, with 16 bases identical to TRBD2. V lost 3 bases to trimming and J lost 5 bases; unmatched junction nucleotides: 7. From germline, CDR1 is DFQATT and CDR2 SNEGSKA (reference sequence). This CDR3 is 16 amino acids long. This CDR3 reads CSASSSGTSGGDEQYF. The CDR3 nucleotides are TGCAGTGCTAGTTCTTCCGGGACTAGCGGGGGGGACGAGCAGTACTTC.

The chain links TRBV30 to TRBJ1-5; possible D gene TRBD1, 5 bases. The CDR3 loop spans 13 amino acids. The ends were cut back, 0 bases at V and 7 bases at J, with 10 bases in the middle. CDR1 GTSNPN and CDR2 SVGIG come from the germline V gene (reference sequence). CDR3 DNA sequence: TGTGCCTGGAGTGTACAGGATCGACAGCCCCAGCATTTT. Residues: CAWSVQDRQPQHF.

This clonotype was counted only a few times. The chain joins TRBV7-8 to TRBJ2-1; no firm D call. The ends were cut back, 1 base at V and 7 bases at J, with 20 bases in the middle. The length of the CDR3 is 17 residues. Germline CDR1 and CDR2: SGHVS and FQNEAQ. The CDR3 region has the DNA TGTGCCAGCAGCTTAGATGGTAGGGCCCTGGGCCATAATGAGCAGTTCTTC. This gives the protein CASSLDGRALGHNEQFF.

This clonotype was detected only a few times. The rearrangement links TRBV20-1 to TRBJ2-2, with unresolved D. The germline V gene has CDR1 DFQATT and CDR2 SNEGSKA (reference sequence). The CDR3 is made up of 13 amino acids. The V gene lost 0 bases and the J gene lost 2 bases, with 4 bases spanning the gap. CDR3 coding DNA: TGCAGTGCTAGAGATCGAAACACCGGGGAGCTGTTTTTT. Protein: CSARDRNTGELFF.

This chain uses TRBV28 with TRBJ1-2, with 9 bases lining up with TRBD1. The CDR3 runs to 13 residues. V shed 8 bases, J shed 5 bases, and the junction held 6 bases outside the gene matches. The germline CDR1 and CDR2 sequences are MDHEN and SYDVKM. CDR3 loop: CASVGQGIYGYTF. In DNA, the CDR3 is TGTGCCAGCGTCGGACAGGGGATTTATGGCTACACCTTC.

V gene TRBV3-1 combines with J gene TRBJ1-2; D may be TRBD1 (5 bases). CDR3 length: 15 residues. V was pared by 1 base and J by 2 bases, with 11 bases between. The germline V gene has CDR1 LGHDT and CDR2 YNNKEL (reference sequence). Written as DNA, the CDR3 is TGTGCCAGCAGCCAAGGGCAGGGTGGGAACTATGGCTACACCTTC. Protein: CASSQGQGGNYGYTF.